This TCR beta chain was observed in a study of technical replicates of blood from a few donors. The repertoire was sequenced with immunoSEQ multiplex PCR; TCRdb's copy has only in-frame clones and lacks some. The profile shows approximately 76,000 clones, roughly 90% of them singletons. The germline V gene encodes CDR1 MGHDK and CDR2 SYGVNS. V shed 1 base, J shed 4 bases, and the junction held 5 bases outside the gene matches. This CDR3 has 16 residues. This TCR was recovered from a human donor in good health. This rearrangement joins TRBV25-1 to TRBJ2-7, with 12 bases fitting TRBD2. The specimen was T cells isolated from PBMCs. DNA for the CDR3: TGTGCCAGCAGTGAATTCCCAACTAGCGGGAGGTACGAGCAGTACTTC. This gives the protein CASSEFPTSGRYEQYF.